This T cell receptor (beta chain) originates from a study of T-cell memory formation after mild COVID-19. Study overall: The study found TCR clusters largely donor specific. The study's findings and limits: Some responding clones appeared in pre-infection memory, suggesting cross-reactive memory joined. The study found contracting CD4+ clones mainly in CM and EM and contracting CD8+ clones in EMRA. A second wave expanding day 15 to 37 was CD4+-biased; contracting clones were balanced.

MiXCR was run by TCRdb on the 5' RACE reads, yielding one entry per CDR3 protein. The data show about 200,000 distinct CDR3 sequences, 9.5% seen once. CDR3 length: 14 residues. The junction had 8 bases not matched to a gene; V was cut back by 3 bases and J by 11 bases. As to this clonotype: The antigen is unknown.

This TCR was recovered from a young man who had mild COVID-19 (a few samples of this study predate the infection). Cell type and time point are not known. The source material was PBMCs or a T cell subset sorted from them (not recorded which). V usage is TRBV12-3 or TRBV12-4 and J usage is TRBJ1-4; the match to TRBD1 covers 8 bases. The CDR3 loop is CASSFQGALRKLFF. The DNA for the CDR3 is TGTGCCAGCAGTTTCCAGGGGGCCCTAAGGAAACTGTTTTTT.